These 25 T cell receptor beta chains originate from one sample sequenced in a study of siplizumab effects on memory and regulatory T cells. Repertoires were generated with immunoSEQ multiplex PCR, while TCRdb's copy carries only in-frame clones and drops some. The sample records around 110,000 clones, about 95% being singletons. The specimen sequenced was non-Treg CD4+ T cells sorted from blood. These receptors came from a human donor in good health.

V usage is TRBV6-6 and J usage is TRBJ2-7; 9 nucleotides match TRBD1. The germline V gene encodes CDR1 MNHNY and CDR2 SVGAGI (reference sequence). The CDR3 contains 14 residues. V gave up 6 bases and J gave up 3 bases; unmatched junction bases: 6. The CDR3 here is CASSPGTGLYEQYF. CDR3 DNA sequence: TGTGCCAGCAGCCCCGGGACAGGGCTCTACGAGCAGTACTTC.

This clone has a handful of counts. The chain carries TRBV2 and TRBJ1-1; unclear D gene. V was trimmed by 6 bases and J by 3 bases, leaving 5 bases between them. The CDR3 contains 11 residues. In germline, CDR1 is SNHLY, CDR2 FYNNEI. CDR3 DNA sequence: TGTGCCAGCAGAGGGTACACTGAAGCTTTCTTT. It is translated as CASRGYTEAFF.

The chain has TRBV4-1 and TRBJ2-3; 7 bases are a match to TRBD1. V was clipped by 0 bases and J by 2 bases; unmatched bases: 5. Germline CDR1 and CDR2: MGHRA and YSYEKL. The CDR3 is 16 amino acids. The CDR3 loop reads CASSQDPGQYTDTQYF. DNA for the CDR3: TGCGCCAGCAGCCAAGATCCGGGACAGTACACAGATACGCAGTATTTT.

V and J are TRBV5-1 and TRBJ2-3, with 8 bases aligning to TRBD2. The CDR3 has 16 amino acids. V shed 2 bases, J shed 1 base, and the junction held 6 bases outside the gene matches. Per the germline V gene, CDR1 is SGHRS and CDR2 is YFSETQ. The CDR3 DNA reads as TGCGCCAGCAGCTTACTTAGCGGGGCTGGCACAGATACGCAGTATTTT. Translation gives CASSLLSGAGTDTQYF.

This clone was detected once. The chain employs TRBV9 and TRBJ2-7, with D tentatively TRBD2 (6 bases). The CDR3 totals 14 residues. V dropped 7 bases and J dropped 0 bases, with 14 bases sitting between them. Germline V gene lookup returns CDR1 SGDLS and CDR2 YYNGEE. The CDR3 spells CASGTSRSSYEQYF. The CDR3 bases are TGTGCCAGCGGGACTTCTAGGAGCTCCTACGAGCAGTACTTC.

The rearrangement uses TRBV19 and TRBJ2-7; no clear D. This CDR3 comprises 12 residues. V gave up 4 bases and J gave up 3 bases, with 7 bases separating them. CDR1 is LNHDA, CDR2 SQIVND, per germline (reference sequence). The CDR3 bases are TGTGCCAGTAGTAATAGGGACTACGAGCAGTACTTC. Amino acids: CASSNRDYEQYF.

The chain joins TRBV6-5 to TRBJ2-7; 7 bases match TRBD1. Losses at the gene ends were 1 base for V and 0 bases for J; bases not matched to a gene: 0. This CDR3 spans 14 amino acids. Germline CDR1 MNHEY, CDR2 SVGAGI. The DNA of the CDR3 is TGTGCCAGCAGTTACTGGGACAGCTCCTACGAGCAGTACTTC. Amino acids: CASSYWDSSYEQYF.

The rearrangement links TRBV19 to TRBJ1-3; tentatively, D is TRBD1 (6 bases). This CDR3 is built from 14 residues. Germline V gene data show CDR1 as LNHDA and CDR2 as SQIVND (reference sequence). V was pared by 6 bases and J by 0 bases, with 9 bases between. CDR3 nucleotide sequence: TGTGCCAGTAGGATACAGGGCTCTGGAAACACCATATATTTT. This translates into CASRIQGSGNTIYF.

This clone was detected only once. The J gene is TRBJ1-2, the V gene TRBV5-1; 10 bases align to TRBD1. After removal of 5 bases from V and 6 bases from J, the junction contained 7 bases not matched to a gene. In germline, CDR1 is SGHRS, CDR2 YFSETQ. CDR3 length: 14 amino acids. The CDR3 bases are TGCGCCAGCAGTCCAGGGACAGGGGCCCATGGCTACACCTTC. Its protein is CASSPGTGAHGYTF.

V usage is TRBV11-2 and J usage is TRBJ2-3; D is undetermined. The V and J ends lost 5 bases and 1 base respectively, with 7 bases between them. Germline CDR1 is SGHAT and CDR2 is FQNNGV. There are 13 residues in the CDR3. CDR3 amino acids: CASSATGTDTQYF. CDR3 nucleotides: TGTGCCAGCAGCGCTACAGGCACAGATACGCAGTATTTT.

This clone was counted a single time. J is TRBJ1-1 and V is TRBV6-1; D perhaps matches TRBD1 (5 bases). The CDR3 is 12 residues long. With 5 bases removed from V and 5 bases from J, the gap between germline ends came to 9 bases. Per the germline V gene, CDR1 is MNHNS and CDR2 is SASEGT. The CDR3 protein is CASSPTGTEAFF. The CDR3 coding sequence is TGTGCCAGCAGTCCTACAGGTACTGAAGCTTTCTTT.

Details on this clone: A junction boundary mismatches the germline segment, possibly from a read error. This chain links TRBV7-7 with TRBJ2-3, with TRBD1 as a possible D gene (6 bases). The germline V gene has CDR1 SSHAT and CDR2 FNYEAQ (reference sequence). CDR3 size: 15 residues. The DNA of the CDR3 is TGTGCTAGCAGCTTAAGGGCAGGGGTTACAGATACGCAGTATTTT. Amino acid sequence: CASSLRAGVTDTQYF. Supplemented by reference TRBV7-7 and TRBJ2-3, the full variable domain reads GAGVSQSPRYKVTKRGQDVTLRCDPISSHATLYWYQQALGQGPEFLTYFNYEAQPDKSGLPSDRFSAERPEGSISTLTIQRTEQRDSAMYRCASSLRAGVTDTQYFGPGTRLTVL.

This clone was counted a single time. This chain joins TRBV19 and TRBJ1-6, with D unresolved. Germline V gene lookup returns CDR1 LNHDA and CDR2 SQIVND (reference sequence). This CDR3 has 15 residues. The chain's CDR3 is CDSMIGSSYNSPLHF. CDR3 DNA: TGTGACAGCATGATTGGCAGCTCCTATAATTCACCCCTCCACTTT. The full variable domain, with the rest looked up from reference TRBV19 and TRBJ1-6, is DGGITQSPKYLFRKEGQNVTLSCEQNLNHDAMYWYRQDPGQGLRLIYYSQIVNDFQKGDIAEGYSVSREKKESFPLTVTSAQKNPTAFYLCDSMIGSSYNSPLHFGNGTRLTVT.

This clone occurred once. This rearrangement joins TRBV5-1 to TRBJ2-5; no reliable D call. Germline-derived CDR1 and CDR2 are SGHRS and YFSETQ. The CDR3 has 14 amino acids. The ends were cut back, 0 bases at V and 4 bases at J, with 10 bases in the middle. CDR3: CASSLETAAETQYF. The CDR3 DNA is TGCGCCAGCAGCTTGGAGACCGCGGCAGAGACCCAGTACTTC.

This chain uses TRBV6-5 with TRBJ1-5; no firm D call. Trimming removed 0 bases at V and 2 bases at J, with 5 bases between. This CDR3 spans 14 amino acids. Germline CDR1 and CDR2: MNHEY and SVGAGI. The CDR3 DNA reads as TGTGCCAGCAGTTACTCGGGCGGCAATCAGCCCCAGCATTTT. Translating it yields CASSYSGGNQPQHF.

This chain uses TRBV7-3 with TRBJ2-1, with D unclear. This CDR3 has 13 amino acids. The V end was cut by 5 bases, the J end by 4 bases, with 9 bases between. Per germline, CDR1 SGHTA and CDR2 FQGTGA. CDR3 in DNA: TGTGCCAGCAGCACCACGGATTACAATGAGCAGTTCTTC. Translated, it gives CASSTTDYNEQFF.

This clone was observed once. The chain carries TRBV27 and TRBJ2-7; 8 bases are shared with TRBD1. The CDR3 consists of 14 residues. CDR1 and CDR2 from the germline V gene are MNHEY and SMNVEV (reference sequence). The V segment lost 5 bases and the J segment 1 base; nucleotides outside the gene matches: 4. The CDR3 here is CASSRDRGSYEQYF. The CDR3 DNA is TGTGCCAGCAGTCGTGACAGGGGTTCCTACGAGCAGTACTTC.

V is TRBV28 and J is TRBJ2-5, with 7 bases lining up with TRBD2. The V and J ends lost 5 bases and 2 bases, in that order; junction bases with no gene match: 11. The CDR3 is 16 residues long. Germline V CDR1 and CDR2: MDHEN, SYDVKM. The CDR3 reads CASSPLRWEGQETQYF. The CDR3 DNA reads TGTGCCAGCAGTCCACTCAGGTGGGAGGGACAAGAGACCCAGTACTTC. The full variable domain, completed using reference TRBV28 and TRBJ2-5, is DVKVTQSSRYLVKRTGEKVFLECVQDMDHENMFWYRQDPGLGLRLIYFSYDVKMKEKGDIPEGYSVSREKKERFSLILESASTNQTSMYLCASSPLRWEGQETQYFGPGTRLLVL.

The gene calls are TRBV6-5 and TRBJ2-7, with D unclear. The CDR3 covers 15 residues. V lost 0 bases to trimming and J lost 0 bases, with 9 bases between them. Germline V gene data show CDR1 as MNHEY and CDR2 as SVGAGI. The CDR3 DNA is TGTGCCAGCAGTTACTCGCAAGGTGCCTCCTACGAGCAGTACTTC. This encodes CASSYSQGASYEQYF.

The chain joins TRBV7-9 to TRBJ1-1; no firm D call. The germline gives CDR1 SEHNR, CDR2 FQNEAQ (reference sequence). The CDR3 runs to 14 residues. V was clipped by 1 base and J by 3 bases, with 9 bases between them. CDR3 region: CASSLVKGYTEAFF. The CDR3 DNA sequence: TGTGCCAGCAGCTTAGTCAAGGGTTACACTGAAGCTTTCTTT.

The chain couples TRBV6-6 to TRBJ2-7, with D perhaps TRBD2 (7 bases). The germline V gene encodes CDR1 MNHNY and CDR2 SVGAGI (reference sequence). The germline V and J ends were trimmed by 6 bases and 6 bases, with 18 bases remaining between them. The CDR3 covers 14 residues. DNA of the CDR3: TGTGCCAGCAGAACGATGAGGGGGGGGCCCGAGCAGTACTTC. The encoded protein is CASRTMRGGPEQYF.

V usage is TRBV5-8 and J usage is TRBJ2-7, with TRBD2 identical over 14 bases. CDR1 and CDR2 from the germline V gene are SGHTS and YDEGEE. The CDR3 totals 16 residues. V shed 2 bases, J shed 5 bases, and the junction held 6 bases outside the gene matches. CDR3 DNA sequence: TGTGCCAGCAGCTTTGCCGGGACTAGCGGGGGACACGAGCAGTACTTC. Residues: CASSFAGTSGGHEQYF.

The chain couples TRBV11-2 to TRBJ2-3; 9 bases match TRBD2. This CDR3 is 15 amino acids long. CDR1 and CDR2 (germline): SGHAT, FQNNGV. J was trimmed by 4 bases and V by 1 base; bases with no gene match: 3. The CDR3 bases are TGTGCCAGCAGCTTAGGCGGGAGGGGCCCAGATACGCAGTATTTT. Its protein is CASSLGGRGPDTQYF.

The chain employs TRBV5-1 and TRBJ1-4, with a possible D match to TRBD1 (5 bases). Germline CDR1 SGHRS, CDR2 YFSETQ. The CDR3 length is 15 residues. The V and J ends lost 6 bases and 5 bases respectively, with 17 bases between them. The CDR3 DNA reads as TGCGCCAGCACCCACGGGGGACTGAAAAATGAAAAACTGTTTTTT. Its protein product is CASTHGGLKNEKLFF.

The V and J genes are TRBV6-1 and TRBJ2-7, with D possibly being TRBD1 or TRBD2 (5 bases each). The V end lost 4 bases, the J end lost 3 bases, and 13 bases lay between the germline ends. Germline CDR1 is MNHNS and CDR2 is SASEGT. The CDR3 runs 14 residues. CDR3 sequence: CASSAGLEYYEQYF. In nucleotides, the CDR3 is TGTGCCAGCAGTGCGGGGCTTGAGTACTACGAGCAGTACTTC.